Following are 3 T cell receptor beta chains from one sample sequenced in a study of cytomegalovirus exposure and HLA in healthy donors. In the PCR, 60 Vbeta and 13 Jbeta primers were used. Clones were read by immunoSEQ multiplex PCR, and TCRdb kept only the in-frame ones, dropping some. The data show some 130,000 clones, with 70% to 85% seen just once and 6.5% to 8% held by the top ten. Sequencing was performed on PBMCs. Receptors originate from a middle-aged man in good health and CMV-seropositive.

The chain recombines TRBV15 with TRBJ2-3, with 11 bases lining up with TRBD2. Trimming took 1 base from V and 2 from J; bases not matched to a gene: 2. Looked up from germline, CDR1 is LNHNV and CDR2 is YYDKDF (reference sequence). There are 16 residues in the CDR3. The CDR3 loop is CATSRVGLADTDTQYF. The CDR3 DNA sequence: TGTGCCACCAGCAGAGTGGGACTAGCGGACACAGATACGCAGTATTTT.

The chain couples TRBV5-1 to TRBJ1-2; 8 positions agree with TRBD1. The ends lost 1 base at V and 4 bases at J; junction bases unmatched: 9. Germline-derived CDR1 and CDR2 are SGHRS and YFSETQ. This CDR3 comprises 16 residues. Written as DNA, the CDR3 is TGCGCCAGCAGCTTGAGTACCGGGACAGGCGGCTATGGCTACACCTTC. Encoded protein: CASSLSTGTGGYGYTF.

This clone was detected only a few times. For the CDR3, the DNA is TGTGCCAGTAGTATTACTTTTTGGGACAGAACTAACTATGGCTACACCTTC. Residues: CASSITFWDRTNYGYTF. The chain links TRBV19 to TRBJ1-2; 7 bases line up with TRBD1. CDR3 length equals 17 residues. Trimming at V came to 3 bases and at J to 0 bases, leaving 10 bases not matched to a gene. Germline assignment: CDR1 LNHDA and CDR2 SQIVND (reference sequence). Together with reference TRBV19 and TRBJ1-2, the CDR3 gives the full variable domain: DGGITQSPKYLFRKEGQNVTLSCEQNLNHDAMYWYRQDPGQGLRLIYYSQIVNDFQKGDIAEGYSVSREKKESFPLTVTSAQKNPTAFYLCASSITFWDRTNYGYTFGSGTRLTVV.